The present TCR beta chain was sequenced within a study of T cell responses to AZD1222 COVID-19 vaccine. Study-level points and caveats: Recipients of two AZD1222 doses showed rising Spike-specific TCR breadth and depth. At baseline, just a handful of AZD1222 recipients tested seropositive. The study found vaccine-associated CD4 TCRs spanning spike, dominant at 160-218 and 743-854. Possibly, clonal diversity was underestimated; donors were largely white British and included more females.

In the case of this clone: The antigen is unknown.

V was pared by 2 bases and J by 3 bases, with 7 bases of the junction left unmatched. The germline CDR1 and CDR2 sequences are ENHRY and SYGVKD. This CDR3 comprises 16 residues. Method: immunoSEQ multiplex PCR; TCRdb's copy keeps in-frame clones and lacks some. Of some 100,000 clones listed, 80% to 90% are singletons. The source was peripheral blood, collected 28 days after the second AZD1222 dose. The rearrangement joins TRBV10-3 to TRBJ1-3; 7 positions match TRBD1. This sequence originates from an adult who received the AZD1222 COVID-19 vaccine. The CDR3 DNA reads as TGTGCCATCAGTGAGGCGAAGGGGGCTGGTGGAAACACCATATATTTT. This gives the protein CAISEAKGAGGNTIYF.